This is a list of T cell receptor beta chains from one sample in a study of vaccination and CD4 T cells after COVID-19. Each CDR3 protein is one row after TCRdb ran MiXCR on the PCR reads. The data contain thousands of distinct CDR3 sequences, around 60% of them singletons. No antigen has been assigned to these receptors. Sequenced: CD4+ T cells from blood, cultured in vitro. The receptors were gathered from a human donor who had recovered from COVID-19. CDR3s include the opening cysteine and the closing phenylalanine or tryptophan. The D gene is left open where the match is weak. Not every row has a clone size; where given, it reads once, few, many or a size class.

v_gene: TRBV20-1; j_gene: TRBJ1-1; abundance: few; d_gene: -; CDR3nt: TGCAGTGCTAAGGGGGGACTTAACACTGAAGCTTTCTTT; CDR3aa: CSAKGGLNTEAFF
v_gene: TRBV2; j_gene: TRBJ1-5; abundance: -; d_gene: -; CDR3nt: TGTGCCAGCAGTGAAGCGCGGGGGGCAGGTCAGCCCCAGCATTTT; CDR3aa: CASSEARGAGQPQHF
v_gene: TRBV30; j_gene: TRBJ1-6; abundance: -; d_gene: TRBD1; CDR3nt: TGTGCCTGGAGACGGGACAGTGGATCACCCCTCCACTTT; CDR3aa: CAWRRDSGSPLHF
v_gene: TRBV12-3/TRBV12-4; j_gene: TRBJ1-1; abundance: -; d_gene: -; CDR3nt: TGTGCCAGCAGTTTAGTAGAGAACGCTGAAGCTTTCTTT; CDR3aa: CASSLVENAEAFF
v_gene: TRBV20-1; j_gene: TRBJ2-7; abundance: -; d_gene: -; CDR3nt: TGCAGTGGAAAGTCCAGTACCTACGAGCAGTACTTC; CDR3aa: CSGKSSTYEQYF
v_gene: TRBV12-3/TRBV12-4; j_gene: TRBJ1-3; abundance: few; d_gene: -; CDR3nt: TGTGCCAGCAATCTCCTATCAGGAAACACCATATATTTT; CDR3aa: CASNLLSGNTIYF
v_gene: TRBV7-8; j_gene: TRBJ2-1; abundance: -; d_gene: TRBD2; CDR3nt: TGTGCCAGCAGCTTAGTCGTGCGGGCCGGGGGGAATGAGCAGTTCTTC; CDR3aa: CASSLVVRAGGNEQFF
v_gene: TRBV27; j_gene: TRBJ1-3; abundance: -; d_gene: -; CDR3nt: TGTGCCAGCAGTTGGGACGGGACACTTGGAAACACCATATATTTT; CDR3aa: CASSWDGTLGNTIYF
v_gene: TRBV7-2; j_gene: TRBJ2-1; abundance: -; d_gene: -; CDR3nt: TGTGCCAGCAGCTTAGCGGGGGCGAACAATGAGCAGTTCTTC; CDR3aa: CASSLAGANNEQFF
v_gene: TRBV7-9; j_gene: TRBJ1-5; abundance: -; d_gene: -; CDR3nt: TGTGCCAGCAGGCGGGGTTCTCAGCCCCAGCATTTT; CDR3aa: CASRRGSQPQHF
v_gene: TRBV20-1; j_gene: TRBJ2-3; abundance: -; d_gene: TRBD2; CDR3nt: TGCAGTGCTAGAGGAGCGGGAGGGGCAGATACGCAGTATTTT; CDR3aa: CSARGAGGADTQYF
v_gene: TRBV10-1; j_gene: TRBJ2-3; abundance: -; d_gene: TRBD1; CDR3nt: TGCGCCAGCAGTGTTGGGACAGGGGCCACAGATACGCAGTATTTT; CDR3aa: CASSVGTGATDTQYF
v_gene: TRBV24-1; j_gene: TRBJ2-5; abundance: -; d_gene: TRBD1; CDR3nt: TGTGCCACTTCGGACACAGGGGGCTGGCAGACCCAGTACTTC; CDR3aa: CATSDTGGWQTQYF
v_gene: TRBV6-2/TRBV6-3; j_gene: TRBJ2-5; abundance: -; d_gene: -; CDR3nt: TGTGCCAGCAAGGGTCGAGCCAGAGAGACCCAGTACTTC; CDR3aa: CASKGRARETQYF